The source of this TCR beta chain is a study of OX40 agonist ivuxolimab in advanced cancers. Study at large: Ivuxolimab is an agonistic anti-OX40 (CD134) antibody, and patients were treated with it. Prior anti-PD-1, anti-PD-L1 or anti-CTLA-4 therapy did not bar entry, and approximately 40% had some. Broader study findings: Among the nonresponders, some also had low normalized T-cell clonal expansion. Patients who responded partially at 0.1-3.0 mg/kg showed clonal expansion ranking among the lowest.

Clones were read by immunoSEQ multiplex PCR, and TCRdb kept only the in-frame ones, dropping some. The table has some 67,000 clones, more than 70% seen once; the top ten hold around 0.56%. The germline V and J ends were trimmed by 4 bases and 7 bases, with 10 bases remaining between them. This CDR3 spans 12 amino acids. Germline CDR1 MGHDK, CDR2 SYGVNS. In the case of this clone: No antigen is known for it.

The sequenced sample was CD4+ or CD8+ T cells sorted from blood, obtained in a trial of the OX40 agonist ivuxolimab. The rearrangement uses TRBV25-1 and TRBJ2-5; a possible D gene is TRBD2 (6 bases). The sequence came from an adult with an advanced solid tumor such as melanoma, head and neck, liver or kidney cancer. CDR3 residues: CASSVYSGTQYF. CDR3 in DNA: TGTGCCAGCAGTGTATATAGCGGGACCCAGTACTTC.